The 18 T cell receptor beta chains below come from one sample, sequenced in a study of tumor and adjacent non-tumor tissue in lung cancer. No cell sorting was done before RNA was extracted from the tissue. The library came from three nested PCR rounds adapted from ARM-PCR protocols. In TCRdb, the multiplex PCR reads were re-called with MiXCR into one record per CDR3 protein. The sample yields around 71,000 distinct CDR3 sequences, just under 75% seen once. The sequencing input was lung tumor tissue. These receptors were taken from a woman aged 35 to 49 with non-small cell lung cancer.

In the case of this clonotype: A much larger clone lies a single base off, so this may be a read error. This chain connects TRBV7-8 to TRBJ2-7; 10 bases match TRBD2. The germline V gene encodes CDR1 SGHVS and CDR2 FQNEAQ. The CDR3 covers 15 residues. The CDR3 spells CAGSLVAGGSYEQYF. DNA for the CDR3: TGTGCCGGCAGCCTAGTAGCGGGAGGATCCTACGAGCAGTACTTC.

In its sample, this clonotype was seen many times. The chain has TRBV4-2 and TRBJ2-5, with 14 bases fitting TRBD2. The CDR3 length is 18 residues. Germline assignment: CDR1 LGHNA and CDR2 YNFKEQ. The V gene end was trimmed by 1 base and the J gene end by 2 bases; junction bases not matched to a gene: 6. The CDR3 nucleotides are TGTGCCAGCAGCCAAGGACTAGCGGGGGGGGGGTGGCAAGAGACCCAGTACTTC. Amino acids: CASSQGLAGGGWQETQYF.

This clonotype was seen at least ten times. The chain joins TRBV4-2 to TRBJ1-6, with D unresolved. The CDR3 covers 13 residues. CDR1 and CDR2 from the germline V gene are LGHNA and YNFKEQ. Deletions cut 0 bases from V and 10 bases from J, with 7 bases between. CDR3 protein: CASSQDGESPLHF. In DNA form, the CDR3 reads TGTGCCAGCAGCCAAGATGGGGAATCACCCCTCCACTTT.

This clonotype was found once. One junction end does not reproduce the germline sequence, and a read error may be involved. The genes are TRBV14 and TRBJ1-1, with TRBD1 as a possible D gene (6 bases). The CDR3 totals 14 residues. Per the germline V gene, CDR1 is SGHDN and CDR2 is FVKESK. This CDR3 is CTSSWGGRFAEAFF. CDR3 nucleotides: TGTACCAGCTCGTGGGGGGGCCGTTTCGCTGAAGCTTTCTTT. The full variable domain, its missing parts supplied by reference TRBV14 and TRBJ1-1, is EAGVTQFPSHSVIEKGQTVTLRCDPISGHDNLYWYRRVMGKEIKFLLHFVKESKQDESGMPNNRFLAERTGGTYSTLKVQPAELEDSGVYFCTSSWGGRFAEAFFGQGTRLTVV.

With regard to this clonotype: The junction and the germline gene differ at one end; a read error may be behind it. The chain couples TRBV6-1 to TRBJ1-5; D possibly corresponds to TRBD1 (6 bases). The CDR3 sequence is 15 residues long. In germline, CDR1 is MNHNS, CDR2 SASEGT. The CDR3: CGSITQGTGNQAQHF. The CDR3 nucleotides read TGTGGCAGCATTACACAGGGCACGGGGAATCAGGCCCAGCATTTT.

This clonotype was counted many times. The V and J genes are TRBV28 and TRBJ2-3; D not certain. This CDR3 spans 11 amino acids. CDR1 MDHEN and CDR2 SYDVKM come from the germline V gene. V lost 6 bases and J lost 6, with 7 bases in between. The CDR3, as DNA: TGTGCCAGCAGACTACGGGATACGCAGTATTTT. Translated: CASRLRDTQYF.

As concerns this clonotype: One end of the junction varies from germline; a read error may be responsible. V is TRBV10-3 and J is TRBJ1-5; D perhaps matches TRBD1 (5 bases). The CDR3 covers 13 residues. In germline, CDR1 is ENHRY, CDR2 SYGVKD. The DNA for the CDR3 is TGTATCATCAGTGAGGGGCAATATCAGCCCCACCATTTT. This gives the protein CIISEGQYQPHHF.

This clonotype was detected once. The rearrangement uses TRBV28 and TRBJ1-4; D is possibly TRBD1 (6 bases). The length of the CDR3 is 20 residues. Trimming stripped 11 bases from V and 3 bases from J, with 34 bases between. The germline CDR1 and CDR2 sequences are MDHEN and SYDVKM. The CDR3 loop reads CACKERRGRLRIVANEKLFF. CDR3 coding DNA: TGTGCCTGCAAGGAGCGTCGGGGGCGCCTTAGAATTGTTGCTAATGAAAAACTGTTTTTT. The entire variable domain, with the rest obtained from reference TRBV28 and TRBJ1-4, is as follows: DVKVTQSSRYLVKRTGEKVFLECVQDMDHENMFWYRQDPGLGLRLIYFSYDVKMKEKGDIPEGYSVSREKKERFSLILESASTNQTSMYLCACKERRGRLRIVANEKLFFGSGTQLSVL.

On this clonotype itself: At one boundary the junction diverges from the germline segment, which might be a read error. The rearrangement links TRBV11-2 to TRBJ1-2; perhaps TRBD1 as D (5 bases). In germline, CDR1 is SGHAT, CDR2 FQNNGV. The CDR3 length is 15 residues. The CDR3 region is CASSRDGHVNYDYTF. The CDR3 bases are TGTGCCAGTAGCCGAGACGGACATGTTAACTATGACTACACCTTC.

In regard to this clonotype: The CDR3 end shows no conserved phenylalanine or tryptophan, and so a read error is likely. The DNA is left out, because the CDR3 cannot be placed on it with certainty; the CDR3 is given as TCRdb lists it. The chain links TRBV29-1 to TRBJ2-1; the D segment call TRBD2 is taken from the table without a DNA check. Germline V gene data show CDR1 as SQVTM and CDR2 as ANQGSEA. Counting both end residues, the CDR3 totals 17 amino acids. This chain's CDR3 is CSVGGEAGGPVGNEQIL.

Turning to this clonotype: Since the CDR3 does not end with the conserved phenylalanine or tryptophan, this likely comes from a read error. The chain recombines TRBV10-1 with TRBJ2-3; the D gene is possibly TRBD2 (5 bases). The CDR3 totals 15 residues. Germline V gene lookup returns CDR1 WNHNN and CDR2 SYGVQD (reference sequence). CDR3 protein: CANSDLGGSTDTQYI. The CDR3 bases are TGCGCCAACAGTGACCTTGGAGGAAGCACAGATACGCAGTATATT.

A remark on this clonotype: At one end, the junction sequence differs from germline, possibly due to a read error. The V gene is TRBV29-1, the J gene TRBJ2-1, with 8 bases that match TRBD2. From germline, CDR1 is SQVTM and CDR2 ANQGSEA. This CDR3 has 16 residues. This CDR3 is CSVEDPGRAPYNGQFF. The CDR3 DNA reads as TGCAGTGTTGAAGATCCCGGGAGGGCCCCCTACAATGGGCAGTTCTTC.

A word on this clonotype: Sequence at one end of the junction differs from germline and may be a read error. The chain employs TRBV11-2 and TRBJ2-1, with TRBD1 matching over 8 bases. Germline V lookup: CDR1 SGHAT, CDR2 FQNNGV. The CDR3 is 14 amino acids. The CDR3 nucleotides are TGCGCCAGCAACCCGTGGACAGGGTACAATGAGCAGTTCTTC. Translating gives CASNPWTGYNEQFF.

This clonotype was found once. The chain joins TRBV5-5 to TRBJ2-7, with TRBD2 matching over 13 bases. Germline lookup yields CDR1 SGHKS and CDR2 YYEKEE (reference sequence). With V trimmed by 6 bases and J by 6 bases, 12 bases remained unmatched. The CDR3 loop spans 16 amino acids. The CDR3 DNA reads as TGTGCCAGCACCTTCTATCCGGGACTAGCGGGAATCGAGCAGTACTTC. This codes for CASTFYPGLAGIEQYF.

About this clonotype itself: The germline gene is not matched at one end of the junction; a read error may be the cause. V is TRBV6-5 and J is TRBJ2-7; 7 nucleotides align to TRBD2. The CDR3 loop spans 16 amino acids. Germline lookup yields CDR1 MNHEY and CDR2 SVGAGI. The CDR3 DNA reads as TGTGACAGCAGTCGCCTAAGGACTAGTGGGAGGTACGAGCAGTACTTC. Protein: CDSSRLRTSGRYEQYF.

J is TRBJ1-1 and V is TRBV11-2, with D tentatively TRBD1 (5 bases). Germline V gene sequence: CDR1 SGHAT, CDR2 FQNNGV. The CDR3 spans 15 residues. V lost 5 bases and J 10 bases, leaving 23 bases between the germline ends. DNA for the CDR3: TGTGCCAGCAGCCTTTCGGGGACCTACCGAAATGGAGCTTTCTTT. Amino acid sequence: CASSLSGTYRNGAFF. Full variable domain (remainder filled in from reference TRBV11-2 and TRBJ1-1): EAGVAQSPRYKIIEKRQSVAFWCNPISGHATLYWYQQILGQGPKLLIQFQNNGVVDDSQLPKDRFSAERLKGVDSTLKIQPAKLEDSAVYLCASSLSGTYRNGAFFGQGTRLTVV.

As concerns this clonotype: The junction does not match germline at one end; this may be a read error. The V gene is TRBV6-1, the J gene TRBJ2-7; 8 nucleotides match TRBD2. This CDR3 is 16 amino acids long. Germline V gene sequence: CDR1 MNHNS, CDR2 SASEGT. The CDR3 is CASIFNGGGTVYKQYF. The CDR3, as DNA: TGTGCTAGCATTTTCAATGGCGGGGGGACGGTCTACAAGCAGTACTTC.

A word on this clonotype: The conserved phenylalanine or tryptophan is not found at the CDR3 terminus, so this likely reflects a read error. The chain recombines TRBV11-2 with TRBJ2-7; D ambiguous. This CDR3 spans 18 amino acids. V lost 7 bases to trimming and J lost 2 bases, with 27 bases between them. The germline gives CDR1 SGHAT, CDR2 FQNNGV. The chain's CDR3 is CASTPHLRVQSHTYEQYL. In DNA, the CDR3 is TGTGCCAGCACCCCCCACCTTCGGGTCCAGTCCCATACCTACGAGCAGTACTTG.